These 30 T cell receptor beta chains were all obtained from the same sample, sequenced in a study of blood T cell repertoires in COVID-19. Measured with immunoSEQ multiplex PCR; TCRdb has only the in-frame clones, and not every one. Found here are 300,000 to 450,000 clones, roughly 85% of them singletons; the top ten hold under 4%. Sequencing was carried out using peripheral blood. All receptors come from a woman aged 18 to 35 with acute or convalescent COVID-19.

This clone was detected only once. CDR3 nucleotides: TGTGCCAGCAGCGCTGGGGCAACCCACAATGAGCAGTTCTTC. Encoded protein: CASSAGATHNEQFF. This sequence joins TRBV9 and TRBJ2-1; D possibly corresponds to TRBD1 (5 bases). Per germline, CDR1 SGDLS and CDR2 YYNGEE. The length of the CDR3 is 14 residues. The V gene lost 3 bases and the J gene lost 5 bases, with 12 bases spanning the gap. The full variable domain, its missing parts supplied by reference TRBV9 and TRBJ2-1, is DSGVTQTPKHLITATGQRVTLRCSPRSGDLSVYWYQQSLDQGLQFLIQYYNGEERAKGNILERFSAQQFPDLHSELNLSSLELGDSALYFCASSAGATHNEQFFGPGTRLTVL.

The J gene is TRBJ1-1, the V gene TRBV27; D might be TRBD1 (6 bases). This CDR3 region has 13 residues. Germline CDR1 MNHEY, CDR2 SMNVEV (reference sequence). The ends were cut back, 4 bases at V and 2 bases at J, with 8 bases in the middle. CDR3 in amino acids: CASSYRVNTEAFF. In nucleotides, the CDR3 is TGTGCCAGCAGTTACAGGGTCAACACTGAAGCTTTCTTT.

J is TRBJ1-5 and V is TRBV3-1 (or the pseudogene TRBV3-2), with 7 bases that match TRBD1. Per germline, CDR1 LGHDT and CDR2 YNNKEL (reference sequence). Trimming cost V 2 bases and J 6 bases; bases outside gene matches: 19. The CDR3 is 19 amino acids. The CDR3: CASSQIGPGQRVGGQPQHF. The DNA of the CDR3 is TGTGCCAGCAGCCAAATAGGTCCGGGACAGAGGGTAGGTGGTCAGCCCCAGCATTTT.

The V call is TRBV28, the J call TRBJ2-4, with D tentatively TRBD1 (8 bases). This CDR3 comprises 14 residues. Germline lookup yields CDR1 MDHEN and CDR2 SYDVKM. V lost 3 bases and J 8 bases, leaving 14 bases between the germline ends. CDR3 in DNA: TGTGCCAGCAGTTTGCGACAGGGGAGGGACATTCAGTACTTC. Translated: CASSLRQGRDIQYF.

J is TRBJ1-2 and V is TRBV28; 9 positions agree with TRBD1. V lost 2 bases to trimming and J lost 3 bases; unmatched junction nucleotides: 7. Germline-derived CDR1 and CDR2 are MDHEN and SYDVKM. The CDR3 sequence is 16 residues long. The CDR3 DNA is TGTGCCAGCAGTTTAGTACAGGGGGCAAGCGACTATGGCTACACCTTC. This encodes CASSLVQGASDYGYTF.

The rearrangement uses TRBV12-3 or TRBV12-4 and TRBJ1-1, with unresolved D. CDR3 length equals 13 residues. The V gene lost 7 bases and the J gene lost 1 base, with 10 bases spanning the gap. CDR3 coding DNA: TGTGCCAGCACCGAGACACAGAACACTGAAGCTTTCTTT. The encoded protein is CASTETQNTEAFF.

The chain is built from TRBV6-1 and TRBJ2-1; 7 positions match TRBD2. The V segment lost 2 bases and the J segment 16 bases; nucleotides outside the gene matches: 11. CDR1 and CDR2 (germline): MNHNS, SASEGT. The CDR3 runs to 13 residues. DNA for the CDR3: TGTGCCAGCAGTGAAAGGGGAGGACTAGGGTCCTTCTTC. Its protein is CASSERGGLGSFF.

The chain links TRBV6-1 to TRBJ1-3, with no clear D. The CDR3 is 20 amino acids. CDR1 and CDR2 (germline): MNHNS, SASEGT. V dropped 1 base and J dropped 0 bases, with 22 bases sitting between them. CDR3 sequence: CASSEGAGLALVNSGNTIYF. As DNA, the CDR3 is TGTGCCAGCAGTGAAGGAGCAGGCCTAGCCCTAGTCAACTCTGGAAACACCATATATTTT.

This clone was counted between two and nine times. The rearrangement uses TRBV4-1 and TRBJ1-5; 7 bases match TRBD1. The V segment lost 1 base and the J segment 3 bases; nucleotides outside the gene matches: 3. Germline CDR1 and CDR2: MGHRA and YSYEKL. CDR3 size: 15 residues. CDR3 in amino acids: CASSQGQGYNQPQHF. The CDR3 nucleotides are TGCGCCAGCAGCCAAGGACAGGGCTACAATCAGCCCCAGCATTTT.

The chain has TRBV30 and TRBJ1-4, with D tentatively TRBD1 (5 bases). Germline V gene lookup returns CDR1 GTSNPN and CDR2 SVGIG (reference sequence). V was pared by 2 bases and J by 8 bases, with 18 bases between. The CDR3 loop spans 15 amino acids. CDR3 sequence (DNA): TGTGCCTGGAGTCCCCCCCCCGGGACTGAGGAAAAACTGTTTTTT. Its protein product is CAWSPPPGTEEKLFF.

This clone appeared a few times. The rearrangement uses TRBV3-1 (or the pseudogene TRBV3-2) and TRBJ1-1; D uncertain. There are 15 residues in the CDR3. The V and J ends lost 1 base and 1 base respectively, with 10 bases between them. Germline CDR1 and CDR2: LGHDT and YNNKEL (reference sequence). CDR3 coding DNA: TGTGCCAGCAGCCAAGGACTCTTGAAGAACACTGAAGCTTTCTTT. Translating gives CASSQGLLKNTEAFF.

This clone has just one count. J is TRBJ2-5 and V is TRBV11-3; D may be TRBD1 (6 bases). CDR3 length equals 15 residues. V was clipped by 5 bases and J by 5 bases, with 18 bases between them. Germline CDR1 and CDR2: SGHNT and YENEEA. CDR3 protein: CASSKSGARGETQYF. CDR3 coding DNA: TGTGCCAGCAGCAAATCAGGGGCGCGCGGGGAGACCCAGTACTTC.

The chain links TRBV24-1 to TRBJ1-2; maybe TRBD1 (5 bases). The V end was cut by 4 bases, the J end by 4 bases, with 12 bases between. Germline values: CDR1 KGHDR, CDR2 SFDVKD. The CDR3 is made up of 14 amino acids. The CDR3 bases are TGTGCCACCAGTGACCCTGACAGAACCTATGGCTACACCTTC. Protein: CATSDPDRTYGYTF.

The V call is TRBV18, the J call TRBJ1-5; 7 positions match TRBD1. The CDR3 is 13 residues long. CDR1 is KGHSH, CDR2 LQKENI, per germline. V was pared by 7 bases and J by 5 bases, with 5 bases of the junction left unmatched. CDR3 DNA sequence: TGTGCCAGCTACAGGGGTGGCGATCAGCCCCAGCATTTT. Translation gives CASYRGGDQPQHF.

The rearrangement uses TRBV7-3 and TRBJ2-3, with D maybe TRBD1 (6 bases). The V end was cut by 1 base, the J end by 7 bases, with 12 bases between. Germline CDR1 SGHTA, CDR2 FQGTGA. This CDR3 spans 14 amino acids. The CDR3 region has the DNA TGTGCCAGCAGCTTAATTGCAGGGACACATACGCAGTATTTT. Its translation is CASSLIAGTHTQYF.

The rearrangement uses TRBV19 and TRBJ1-2; D is unresolved. The CDR3 length is 13 residues. Germline V CDR1 and CDR2: LNHDA, SQIVND (reference sequence). Trimming shortened V by 5 bases and J by 0 bases, and 7 bases separated the two germline ends. CDR3 nucleotide sequence: TGTGCCAGTAGTTGGCAGACTAACTATGGCTACACCTTC. It yields the protein CASSWQTNYGYTF. Full variable domain (remainder filled in from reference TRBV19 and TRBJ1-2): DGGITQSPKYLFRKEGQNVTLSCEQNLNHDAMYWYRQDPGQGLRLIYYSQIVNDFQKGDIAEGYSVSREKKESFPLTVTSAQKNPTAFYLCASSWQTNYGYTFGSGTRLTVV.

The chain combines TRBV10-2 with TRBJ2-7; 9 bases match TRBD1. The germline V gene has CDR1 WSHSY and CDR2 SAAADI. V lost 6 bases, J lost 3 bases, and 9 bases stayed unmatched. The CDR3 contains 15 residues. The CDR3 reads CASRPGTGNLYEQYF. The CDR3, as DNA: TGCGCCAGCAGGCCCGGGACAGGGAACCTCTACGAGCAGTACTTC.

This chain links TRBV7-6 with TRBJ2-4, with 12 bases that match TRBD1. CDR3 length: 18 amino acids. V shed 4 bases, J shed 0 bases, and the junction held 7 bases outside the gene matches. The germline CDR1 and CDR2 sequences are SGHVS and FNYEAQ. CDR3 protein: CASSSGTGGPLAKNIQYF. The CDR3 region has the DNA TGTGCCAGCAGCTCCGGGACAGGGGGCCCACTAGCCAAAAACATTCAGTACTTC. Together with reference TRBV7-6 and TRBJ2-4, the CDR3 gives the full variable domain: GAGVSQSPRYKVTKRGQDVALRCDPISGHVSLYWYRQALGQGPEFLTYFNYEAQQDKSGLPNDRFSAERPEGSISTLTIQRTEQRDSAMYRCASSSGTGGPLAKNIQYFGAGTRLSVL.

This clone appeared a few times. V and J are TRBV28 and TRBJ2-3; perhaps TRBD2 as D (5 bases). The CDR3 runs 13 residues. The V end was cut by 2 bases, the J end by 3 bases, with 6 bases between. The V gene's germline CDR1 is MDHEN and CDR2 SYDVKM. The CDR3 sequence: CASSLGRTDTQYF. CDR3 in DNA: TGTGCCAGCAGTTTAGGGAGAACAGATACGCAGTATTTT.

The CDR3 DNA reads TGTGCCAGCAGCCCCTACGGGCAGCGGGAGAGTTTTCAGCAGTACTTC. Translating gives CASSPYGQRESFQQYF. The rearrangement links TRBV5-4 to TRBJ2-7, with 8 bases lining up with TRBD2. Germline trimming cut 4 bases from V and 8 bases from J; bases unmatched to any gene: 17. The CDR3 is 16 residues long. CDR1 SGHNT and CDR2 YYREEE come from the germline V gene (reference sequence).

This chain connects TRBV6-5 to TRBJ1-2, with D perhaps matching TRBD1 (6 bases). Germline CDR1 MNHEY, CDR2 SVGAGI. The V end was cut by 9 bases, the J end by 1 base, with 12 bases between. The CDR3 length is 13 residues. Here the CDR3 DNA reads TGTGCCAGATATAGGGACAATAACTATGGCTACACCTTC. This codes for CARYRDNNYGYTF.

The chain couples TRBV14 to TRBJ1-1; D uncertain. This CDR3 comprises 16 residues. Germline V gives CDR1 SGHDN, CDR2 FVKESK. V gave up 0 bases and J gave up 1 base, with 12 bases separating them. CDR3 nucleotide sequence: TGTGCCAGCAGCCAAGACGACTTAAAAGGGAACACTGAAGCTTTCTTT. Protein product: CASSQDDLKGNTEAFF.

The rearrangement links TRBV15 to TRBJ1-1; maybe TRBD1 (6 bases). V lost 3 bases and J lost 5, with 16 bases in between. This CDR3 has 15 amino acids. Germline values: CDR1 LNHNV, CDR2 YYDKDF (reference sequence). The CDR3 spells CATSSLQGIETEAFF. Here the CDR3 DNA reads TGTGCCACCAGCAGCTTACAGGGTATTGAGACTGAAGCTTTCTTT.

J is TRBJ2-1 and V is TRBV2; a possible D gene is TRBD1 (6 bases). V was pared by 4 bases and J by 7 bases, with 14 bases between. Germline CDR1 SNHLY, CDR2 FYNNEI. This CDR3 comprises 14 residues. The CDR3 region is CASSGTARMNEQFF. The CDR3 region has the DNA TGTGCCAGCAGTGGGACAGCTCGGATGAATGAGCAGTTCTTC.

The rearrangement uses TRBV6-2 or TRBV6-3 and TRBJ1-5; D gene unclear. The CDR3 has 19 amino acids. Per germline, CDR1 MNHEY and CDR2 SVGEGT. The V end was cut by 1 base, the J end by 2 bases, with 21 bases between. CDR3 residues: CASSYLEGGMIDGNQPQHF. The CDR3 DNA reads as TGTGCCAGCAGTTACTTGGAGGGTGGCATGATCGATGGCAATCAGCCCCAGCATTTT.

The chain links TRBV11-3 to TRBJ2-2; 8 bases are a match to TRBD1. V gave up 8 bases and J gave up 6 bases; unmatched junction bases: 8. Germline values: CDR1 SGHNT, CDR2 YENEEA. The CDR3 covers 14 residues. The CDR3 DNA follows: TGTGCCAGCCAGACAGGGGAAGGGGCCGGGGAGCTGTTTTTT. It is translated as CASQTGEGAGELFF. The full variable domain, with the rest looked up from reference TRBV11-3 and TRBJ2-2, is EAGVVQSPRYKIIEKKQPVAFWCNPISGHNTLYWYLQNLGQGPELLIRYENEEAVDDSQLPKDRFSAERLKGVDSTLKIQPAELGDSAVYLCASQTGEGAGELFFGEGSRLTVL.

In this sample, this clone turned up a few times. This chain joins TRBV10-2 and TRBJ1-6; D uncertain. Between the trimmed V and J ends, which lost 4 bases and 6 bases, there was a span of 7 bases. Germline V gives CDR1 WSHSY, CDR2 SAAADI. This CDR3 has 13 amino acids. The chain's CDR3 is CASSVQANSPLHF. CDR3 nucleotides: TGCGCCAGCAGTGTTCAGGCTAATTCACCCCTCCACTTT.

V gene TRBV12-3 or TRBV12-4 combines with J gene TRBJ2-1; TRBD2 is a possible D gene (5 bases). The CDR3 contains 13 residues. The germline V and J ends were trimmed by 5 bases and 0 bases, with 5 bases remaining between them. CDR3 sequence: CASSRGSYNEQFF. For the CDR3, the DNA is TGTGCCAGCAGTCGGGGCTCCTACAATGAGCAGTTCTTC.

V gene TRBV5-1 combines with J gene TRBJ1-1, with D uncertain. Per the germline V gene, CDR1 is SGHRS and CDR2 is YFSETQ. The CDR3 is 15 amino acids. With 2 bases removed from V and 1 base from J, the gap between germline ends came to 12 bases. The CDR3 region has the DNA TGCGCCAGCAGCTTTCCGGGAACCCCGAACACTGAAGCTTTCTTT. The encoded protein is CASSFPGTPNTEAFF. Looking up the rest from reference TRBV5-1 and TRBJ1-1 gives the full variable domain: KAGVTQTPRYLIKTRGQQVTLSCSPISGHRSVSWYQQTPGQGLQFLFEYFSETQRNKGNFPGRFSGRQFSNSRSEMNVSTLELGDSALYLCASSFPGTPNTEAFFGQGTRLTVV.

The chain has TRBV5-1 and TRBJ1-1; TRBD1 might be the D (5 bases). Between the trimmed V and J ends, which lost 2 bases and 5 bases, there was a span of 13 bases. CDR1 is SGHRS, CDR2 YFSETQ, per germline. This CDR3 contains 14 residues. The CDR3 loop is CASSLNGGNTEAFF. CDR3 nucleotide sequence: TGCGCCAGCAGCTTAAACGGGGGGAATACTGAAGCTTTCTTT. The variable domain in full, completed from reference TRBV5-1 and TRBJ1-1, reads KAGVTQTPRYLIKTRGQQVTLSCSPISGHRSVSWYQQTPGQGLQFLFEYFSETQRNKGNFPGRFSGRQFSNSRSEMNVSTLELGDSALYLCASSLNGGNTEAFFGQGTRLTVV.